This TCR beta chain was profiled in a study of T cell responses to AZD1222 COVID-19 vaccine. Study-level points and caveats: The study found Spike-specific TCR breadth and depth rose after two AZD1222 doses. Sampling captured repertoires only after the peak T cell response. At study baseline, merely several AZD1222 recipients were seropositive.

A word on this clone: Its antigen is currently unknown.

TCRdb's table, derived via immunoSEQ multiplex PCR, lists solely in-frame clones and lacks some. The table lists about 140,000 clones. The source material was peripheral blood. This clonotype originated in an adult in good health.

The DNA of the CDR3 is TGTGCCAGCAGCTTAAGGGCGGACCCCTTCGTATATTTT. Translated: CASSLRADPFVYF. The gene calls are TRBV11-3 and TRBJ1-3; D gene uncertain. Looked up from germline, CDR1 is SGHNT and CDR2 is YENEEA. With 2 bases removed from V and 14 bases from J, the gap between germline ends came to 16 bases. There are 13 residues in the CDR3.